Listed below are T cell receptor beta chains from one sample, sequenced in a study of OX40 agonist ivuxolimab in advanced cancers. The table came from immunoSEQ multiplex PCR; TCRdb's copy has only in-frame clones and leaves some out. The sample carries 7,000 or so clones, around 79% recorded once. This specimen consisted of CD4+ or CD8+ T cells sorted from blood, obtained in a trial of the OX40 agonist ivuxolimab. The source of these receptors is an adult with an advanced solid tumor such as melanoma, head and neck, liver or kidney cancer. CDR3s include the opening cysteine and the closing phenylalanine or tryptophan. The D gene is left open where the match is weak. The size of a clone is reported for some rows only, either as once, few or many, or as a class for expanded clones.

D	size	J	V	length	CDR3	DNA
TRBD2	-	TRBJ2-3	TRBV28	19	CASSFPLAGDVVEADTQYF	TGTGCCAGCAGTTTTCCACTAGCGGGAGACGTGGTCGAAGCAGATACGCAGTATTTT
TRBD2	-	TRBJ2-1	TRBV19	14	CASSTSGGGREQFF	TGTGCCAGTAGTACTAGCGGGGGGGGCAGGGAGCAGTTCTTC
-	-	TRBJ1-5	TRBV4-1	16	CASSQDGGGWDQPQHF	TGCGCCAGCAGCCAAGATGGGGGAGGGTGGGATCAGCCCCAGCATTTT
-	-	TRBJ1-1	TRBV4-2	13	CASSLGGNTEAFF	TGTGCCAGCAGCTTGGGGGGGAACACTGAAGCTTTCTTT
TRBD2	-	TRBJ2-2	TRBV28	19	CASSPRTLRAGIGTGELFF	TGTGCCAGCAGTCCACGGACCTTGCGAGCGGGGATTGGGACCGGGGAGCTGTTTTTT
-	-	TRBJ1-6	TRBV7-2	14	CASSVGRGDSPLHF	TGTGCCAGCAGCGTGGGACGAGGGGATTCACCCCTCCACTTT
-	-	TRBJ1-1	TRBV2	16	CASSEFPGTLNTEAFF	TGTGCCAGCAGTGAGTTCCCAGGGACCTTGAACACTGAAGCTTTCTTT
-	-	TRBJ2-7	TRBV7-9	12	CASSLGRLEQYF	TGTGCCAGCAGCTTAGGTCGGCTTGAGCAGTACTTC
-	-	TRBJ2-3	TRBV7-6	16	CASSPTQTGSTDTQYF	TGTGCCAGCAGCCCTACCCAGACAGGCAGCACAGATACGCAGTATTTT
-	few	TRBJ2-2	TRBV28	15	CASSLAAEPTGELFF	TGTGCCAGCAGTTTAGCAGCGGAGCCCACCGGGGAGCTGTTTTTT
-	-	TRBJ2-3	TRBV30	13	CAWSATHPDTQYF	TGTGCCTGGAGTGCAACCCACCCAGATACGCAGTATTTT
-	-	TRBJ1-6	TRBV4-3	17	CASSPTTTSSYNSPLHF	TGCGCCAGCAGCCCGACAACTACAAGCTCCTATAATTCACCCCTCCACTTT
-	-	TRBJ2-7	TRBV6-1	9	CASSKQQYF	TGTGCCAGCAGTAAGCAGCAGTACTTC
-	-	TRBJ1-1	TRBV6-1	10	CASRETEAFF	TGTGCCAGCAGGGAGACTGAAGCTTTCTTT
TRBD2	-	TRBJ2-3	TRBV9	16	CASSVTSDLETDTQYF	TGTGCCAGCAGCGTGACTAGCGATTTAGAGACAGATACGCAGTATTTT
-	-	TRBJ2-7	TRBV4-3	15	CASSQDSWTVNEQYF	TGCGCCAGCAGCCAAGACTCGTGGACGGTCAACGAGCAGTACTTC
-	-	TRBJ2-2	TRBV19	14	CASSIDSNTGELFF	TGTGCCAGTAGTATAGATTCGAACACCGGGGAGCTGTTTTTT
-	-	TRBJ2-5	TRBV7-6	15	CASSLGAGVGSEQYF	TGTGCCAGCAGCTTAGGGGCCGGCGTGGGGTCGGAGCAGTACTTC
-	-	TRBJ2-7	TRBV2	11	CASSDYYEQYF	TGTGCCAGCAGTGATTACTACGAGCAGTACTTC
-	-	TRBJ1-1	TRBV9	15	CASSPTTGRGTEAFF	TGTGCCAGCAGCCCGACGACAGGACGCGGCACTGAAGCTTTCTTT
TRBD2	-	TRBJ2-1	TRBV28	16	CASSYRTSGFYNEQFF	TGTGCCAGCAGTTATAGGACTAGCGGTTTCTACAATGAGCAGTTCTTC
-	once	TRBJ2-5	TRBV29-1	13	CSVPPTQGGTQYF	TGCAGCGTACCCCCTACACAGGGAGGGACCCAGTACTTC
-	-	TRBJ1-1	TRBV4-3	14	CASSLTQGYTEAFF	TGCGCCAGCAGCCTAACCCAGGGTTACACTGAAGCTTTCTTT
-	-	TRBJ2-1	TRBV5-4	16	CASSLLQVGPYNEQFF	TGTGCCAGCAGCTTGCTTCAAGTGGGACCCTACAATGAGCAGTTCTTC
TRBD2	-	TRBJ2-7	TRBV4-1	14	CASSSGGIIAEQYF	TGCGCCAGCAGCAGCGGGGGGATCATTGCCGAGCAGTACTTC
-	-	TRBJ2-1	TRBV5-1	14	CASSLVGPDNEQFF	TGCGCCAGCAGCTTGGTAGGACCCGACAATGAGCAGTTCTTC
-	-	TRBJ1-2	TRBV27	14	CASSPRTYGGGYTF	TGTGCCAGCAGTCCCCGGACCTACGGCGGTGGCTACACCTTC
TRBD1	-	TRBJ2-3	TRBV10-3	18	CAISESRRTGGDTDTQYF	TGTGCCATCAGTGAGTCAAGGAGGACAGGGGGCGACACAGATACGCAGTATTTT
TRBD2	-	TRBJ2-3	TRBV9	15	CASSVERGSTDTQYF	TGTGCCAGCAGCGTTGAGCGGGGGAGCACAGATACGCAGTATTTT
TRBD1	few	TRBJ2-7	TRBV27	15	CASSLGTGITYEQYF	TGTGCCAGCAGTTTGGGGACAGGGATAACATACGAGCAGTACTTC
-	-	TRBJ2-3	TRBV7-8	16	CASSLEQVGGTDTQYF	TGTGCCAGCAGCTTAGAGCAGGTTGGGGGCACAGATACGCAGTATTTT
-	-	TRBJ1-2	TRBV6-5	15	CASSYSSRDPYGYTF	TGTGCCAGCAGTTACTCGAGCCGGGACCCCTATGGCTACACCTTC